The 14 T cell receptor beta chains listed next were all sequenced from one sample in a study of Ad26.COV2.S vaccination and SARS-CoV-2 variants. Here immunoSEQ multiplex PCR was the method, and the copy in TCRdb shows in-frame clones only, minus some. In the table there are around 450,000 clones, 80% to 95% of which are singletons. Described treatment: 19 received Ad26.COV2.S at low or high dose, single or two shots; about 5 received placebo; per-sample allocation not given. The study sampled participants on day 63 after the first vaccine or placebo injection. Sequencing used peripheral blood, obtained in a trial of Ad26.COV2.S vaccine versus placebo. These receptors all come from a person between 18 and 65 years old who received the Ad26.COV2.S COVID-19 vaccine or a placebo.

This sequence joins TRBV29-1 and TRBJ2-7, with TRBD1 identical over 11 bases. CDR1 is SQVTM and CDR2 is ANQGSEA in the germline V gene. The CDR3 has 15 residues. The J segment lost 3 bases and the V segment lost 7 bases, leaving 11 bases of the junction unmatched. The CDR3 protein is CSARTGTGGSYEQYF. CDR3 DNA: TGCAGCGCAAGAACCGGGACAGGGGGAAGCTACGAGCAGTACTTC.

This chain's CDR3 is CACGGFPTADTQYF. CDR3 coding DNA: TGTGCCTGCGGTGGGTTCCCCACGGCAGATACGCAGTATTTT. The rearrangement joins TRBV30 to TRBJ2-3, with D unresolved. Trimming took 6 bases from V and 4 from J, leaving 17 bases between them. In germline, CDR1 is GTSNPN, CDR2 SVGIG (reference sequence). This CDR3 is built from 14 residues.

This chain connects TRBV15 to TRBJ1-5; D gene ambiguous. CDR3 length: 15 residues. V was trimmed by 3 bases and J by 4 bases, leaving 13 bases between them. Germline lookup yields CDR1 LNHNV and CDR2 YYDKDF (reference sequence). The CDR3 spells CATSSGLINNQPQHF. CDR3 DNA sequence: TGTGCCACCAGCAGCGGCCTAATCAATAATCAGCCCCAGCATTTT.

This clone was seen just once. The chain is built from TRBV5-4 and TRBJ2-3; TRBD2 matches at 8 bases. This CDR3 region has 13 residues. With 7 bases clipped from V and 9 bases from J, the junction kept 10 bases outside the gene matches. Germline V gene data show CDR1 as SGHNT and CDR2 as YYREEE (reference sequence). CDR3 in DNA: TGTGCCAGCGGGCCTAGCGGGCGGGTCACGCAGTATTTT. Amino acid sequence: CASGPSGRVTQYF.

In DNA, the CDR3 is TGCAGCGTTGATGAGTATCTTTCTGGCACAGATACGCAGTATTTT. Translating it yields CSVDEYLSGTDTQYF. V and J are TRBV29-1 and TRBJ2-3; D remains ambiguous. Trimming removed 3 bases at V and 1 base at J, with 14 bases between. CDR1 and CDR2 (germline): SQVTM, ANQGSEA. The CDR3 runs to 15 residues.

This sequence joins TRBV3-1 (or the pseudogene TRBV3-2) and TRBJ2-5; TRBD2 might be the D (5 bases). CDR3 length: 14 residues. Trimming took 4 bases from V and 5 from J, leaving 14 bases between them. The germline CDR1 and CDR2 sequences are LGHDT and YNNKEL (reference sequence). CDR3 protein: CASSPFLRVETQYF. The CDR3 region has the DNA TGTGCCAGCAGCCCCTTCTTGAGGGTGGAGACCCAGTACTTC.

J is TRBJ2-2 and V is TRBV29-1, with D perhaps matching TRBD1 or TRBD2 (6 bases each). Germline CDR1 SQVTM, CDR2 ANQGSEA. This CDR3 contains 12 residues. The ends were cut back, 4 bases at V and 7 bases at J, with 10 bases in the middle. CDR3 coding DNA: TGCAGCGTTGGTGGGGGGCACGGGGAGCTGTTTTTT. Translated: CSVGGGHGELFF.

This clone turned up a few times. The gene calls are TRBV30 and TRBJ2-7; 8 nucleotides line up with TRBD2. Germline lookup yields CDR1 GTSNPN and CDR2 SVGIG (reference sequence). This CDR3 comprises 15 residues. After removal of 0 bases from V and 4 bases from J, the junction contained 8 bases not matched to a gene. The CDR3 spells CAWSVSSGSPYEQYF. CDR3 nucleotides: TGTGCCTGGAGTGTATCAAGCGGGAGTCCGTACGAGCAGTACTTC.

The chain is built from TRBV15 and TRBJ2-7, with 11 bases matching TRBD2. This CDR3 has 14 residues. In germline, CDR1 is LNHNV, CDR2 YYDKDF (reference sequence). V trimming: 6 bases; J trimming: 2 bases; junction bases outside the gene matches: 3. CDR3 bases: TGTGCCACCAGTAGCGGGAGGGAAACCTACGAGCAGTACTTC. It codes for CATSSGRETYEQYF.

The chain recombines TRBV10-3 with TRBJ2-6; TRBD1 is a possible D gene (6 bases). The V end lost 7 bases, the J end lost 2 bases, and 12 bases lay between the germline ends. This CDR3 has 15 residues. In germline, CDR1 is ENHRY, CDR2 SYGVKD. CDR3 residues: CAITQGLTGANVLTF. The CDR3 nucleotides are TGTGCCATCACCCAGGGGCTTACTGGGGCCAACGTCCTGACTTTC.

On this clone: Within the sample, other DNA sequences also encode this same CDR3. The V and J genes are TRBV18 and TRBJ2-2, with D hard to call. Germline lookup yields CDR1 KGHSH and CDR2 LQKENI. This CDR3 contains 13 residues. V lost 1 base and J 2 bases, leaving 2 bases between the germline ends. The CDR3 loop reads CASSPQNTGELFF. The CDR3 bases are TGTGCCAGCTCACCACAAAACACCGGGGAGCTGTTTTTT.

The genes are TRBV6-4 and TRBJ2-3; TRBD2 matches 10 bases. J was trimmed by 0 bases and V by 4 bases; bases with no gene match: 4. Germline CDR1 and CDR2: MRHNA and SNTAGT. This CDR3 contains 16 residues. The CDR3 coding sequence is TGTGCCAGCAGTGTATCTAGCGGGAGCAGCACAGATACGCAGTATTTT. This codes for CASSVSSGSSTDTQYF.

The V call is TRBV2, the J call TRBJ2-1; D ambiguous. CDR3 length equals 12 residues. Germline loops: CDR1 SNHLY, CDR2 FYNNEI. Trimming left V 1 base short and J 4 bases short, with 2 bases between. CDR3 bases: TGTGCCAGCAGTGAAGTATACAATGAGCAGTTCTTC. It codes for CASSEVYNEQFF.

This clone has just a few counts. Other DNA sequences in the same sample also yield this CDR3. The gene calls are TRBV7-8 and TRBJ1-5; D gene ambiguous. V lost 0 bases, J lost 5 bases, and 8 bases lay in between. Germline V gives CDR1 SGHVS, CDR2 FQNEAQ. The CDR3 spans 14 residues. CDR3 sequence: CASSLAGGYQPQHF. For the CDR3, the DNA is TGTGCCAGCAGCTTAGCGGGCGGCTATCAGCCCCAGCATTTT.